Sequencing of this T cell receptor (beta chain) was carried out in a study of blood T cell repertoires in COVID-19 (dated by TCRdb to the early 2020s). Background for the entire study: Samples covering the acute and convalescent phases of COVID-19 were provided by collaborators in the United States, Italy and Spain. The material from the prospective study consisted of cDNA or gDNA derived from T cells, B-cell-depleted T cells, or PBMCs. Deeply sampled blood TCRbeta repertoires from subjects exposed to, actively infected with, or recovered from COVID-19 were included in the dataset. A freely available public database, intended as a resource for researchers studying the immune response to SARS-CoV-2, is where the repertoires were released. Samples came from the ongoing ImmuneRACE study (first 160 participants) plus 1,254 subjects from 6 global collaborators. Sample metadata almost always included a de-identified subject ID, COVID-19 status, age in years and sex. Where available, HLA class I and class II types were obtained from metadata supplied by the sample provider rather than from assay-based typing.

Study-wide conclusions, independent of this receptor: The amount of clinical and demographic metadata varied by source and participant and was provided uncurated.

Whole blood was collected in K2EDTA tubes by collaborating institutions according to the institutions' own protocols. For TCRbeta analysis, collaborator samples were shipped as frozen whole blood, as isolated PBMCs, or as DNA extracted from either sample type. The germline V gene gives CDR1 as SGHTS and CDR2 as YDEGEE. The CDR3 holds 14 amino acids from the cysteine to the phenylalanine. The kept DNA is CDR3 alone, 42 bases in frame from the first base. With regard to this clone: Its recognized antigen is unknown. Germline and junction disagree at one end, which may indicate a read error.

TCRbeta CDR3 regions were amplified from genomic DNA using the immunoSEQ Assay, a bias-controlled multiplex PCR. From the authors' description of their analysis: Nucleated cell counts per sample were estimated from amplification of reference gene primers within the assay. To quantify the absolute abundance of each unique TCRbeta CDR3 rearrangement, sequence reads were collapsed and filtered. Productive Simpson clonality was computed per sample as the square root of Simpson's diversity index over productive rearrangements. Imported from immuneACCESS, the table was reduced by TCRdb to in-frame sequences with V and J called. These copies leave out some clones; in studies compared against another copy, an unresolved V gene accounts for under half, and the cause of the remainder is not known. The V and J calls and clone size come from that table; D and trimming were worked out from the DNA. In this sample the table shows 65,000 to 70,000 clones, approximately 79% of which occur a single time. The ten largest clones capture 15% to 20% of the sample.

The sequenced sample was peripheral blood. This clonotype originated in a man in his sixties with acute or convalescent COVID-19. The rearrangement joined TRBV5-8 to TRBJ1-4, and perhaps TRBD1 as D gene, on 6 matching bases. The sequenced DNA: TGTGCCAGCAACTTGAGGGGGTATGGTGAAAAACTGTTTTTT. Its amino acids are CASNLRGYGEKLFF.